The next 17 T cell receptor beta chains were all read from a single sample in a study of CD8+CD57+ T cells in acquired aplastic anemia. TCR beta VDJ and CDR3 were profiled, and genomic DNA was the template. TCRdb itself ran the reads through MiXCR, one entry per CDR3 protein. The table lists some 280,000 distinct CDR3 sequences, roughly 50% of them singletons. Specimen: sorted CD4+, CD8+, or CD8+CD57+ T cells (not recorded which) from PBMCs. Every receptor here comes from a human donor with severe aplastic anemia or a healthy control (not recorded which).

CDR3 in DNA: TGCAGTGCAGGGGGACAGACTGTAAAAGAGACCCAGTACTTC. It is translated as CSAGGQTVKETQYF. The genes are TRBV20-1 and TRBJ2-5, with 7 bases lining up with TRBD1. V lost 6 bases, J lost 3 bases, and 10 bases stayed unmatched. There are 14 residues in the CDR3. CDR1 and CDR2 from the germline V gene are DFQATT and SNEGSKA (reference sequence).

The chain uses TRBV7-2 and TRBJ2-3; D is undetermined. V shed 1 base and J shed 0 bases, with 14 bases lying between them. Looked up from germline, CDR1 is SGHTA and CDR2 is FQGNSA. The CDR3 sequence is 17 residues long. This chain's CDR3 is CASSLDPLNPSTDTQYF. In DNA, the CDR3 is TGTGCCAGCAGCTTAGATCCCCTAAACCCTAGCACAGATACGCAGTATTTT. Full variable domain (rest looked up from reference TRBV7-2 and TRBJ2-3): GAGVSQSPSNKVTEKGKDVELRCDPISGHTALYWYRQSLGQGLEFLIYFQGNSAPDKSGLPSDRFSAERTGGSVSTLTIQRTQQEDSAVYLCASSLDPLNPSTDTQYFGPGTRLTVL.

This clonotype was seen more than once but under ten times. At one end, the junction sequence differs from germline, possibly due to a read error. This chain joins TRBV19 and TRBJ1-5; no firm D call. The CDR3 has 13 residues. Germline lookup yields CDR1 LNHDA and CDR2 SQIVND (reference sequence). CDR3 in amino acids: CVSKYDSNQPQHF. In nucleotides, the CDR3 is TGTGTCAGTAAGTACGATAGCAATCAGCCCCAGCATTTT.

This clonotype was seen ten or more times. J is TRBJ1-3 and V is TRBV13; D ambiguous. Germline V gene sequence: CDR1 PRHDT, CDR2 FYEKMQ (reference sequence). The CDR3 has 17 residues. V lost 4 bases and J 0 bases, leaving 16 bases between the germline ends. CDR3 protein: CASSSNSGVLSGNTIYF. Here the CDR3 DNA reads TGTGCCAGCAGCTCGAACAGTGGGGTCCTCTCTGGAAACACCATATATTTT. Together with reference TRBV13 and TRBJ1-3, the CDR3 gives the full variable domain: AAGVIQSPRHLIKEKRETATLKCYPIPRHDTVYWYQQGPGQDPQFLISFYEKMQSDKGSIPDRFSAQQFSDYHSELNMSSLELGDSALYFCASSSNSGVLSGNTIYFGEGSWLTVV.

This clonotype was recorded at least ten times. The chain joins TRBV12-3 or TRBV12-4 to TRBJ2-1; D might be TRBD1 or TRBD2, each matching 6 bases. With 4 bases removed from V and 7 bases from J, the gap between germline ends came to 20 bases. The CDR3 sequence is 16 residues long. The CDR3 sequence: CASSWERGKGGNEQFF. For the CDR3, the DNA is TGTGCCAGCAGTTGGGAGCGCGGGAAAGGGGGAAATGAGCAGTTCTTC.

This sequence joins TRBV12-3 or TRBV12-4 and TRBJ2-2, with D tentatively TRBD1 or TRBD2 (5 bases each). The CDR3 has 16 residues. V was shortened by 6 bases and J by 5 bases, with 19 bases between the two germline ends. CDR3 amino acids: CASSPLGRGGTGELFF. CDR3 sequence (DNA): TGTGCCAGCAGCCCCCTAGGACGGGGCGGGACCGGGGAGCTGTTTTTT.

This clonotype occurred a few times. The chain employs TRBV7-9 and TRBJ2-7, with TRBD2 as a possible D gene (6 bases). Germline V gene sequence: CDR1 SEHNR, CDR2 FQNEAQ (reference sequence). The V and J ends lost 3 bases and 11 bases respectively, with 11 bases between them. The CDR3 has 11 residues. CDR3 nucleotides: TGTGCCAGCAGCTTCGGGACTGGGAAGTACTTC. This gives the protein CASSFGTGKYF.

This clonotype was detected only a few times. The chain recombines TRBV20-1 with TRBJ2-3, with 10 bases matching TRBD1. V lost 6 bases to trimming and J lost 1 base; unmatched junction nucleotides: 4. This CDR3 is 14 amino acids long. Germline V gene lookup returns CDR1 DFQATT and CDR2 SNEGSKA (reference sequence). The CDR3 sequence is CSATGTGGTDTQYF. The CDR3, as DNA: TGCAGTGCCACCGGGACAGGGGGCACAGATACGCAGTATTTT.

CDR3 DNA sequence: TGTGCCAGCAGCTCGGCACCGGGACTAGCGGGAGCTCGTAGTAACGAGCAGTACTTC. This sequence encodes CASSSAPGLAGARSNEQYF. The chain combines TRBV5-5 with TRBJ2-7; 14 bases fit TRBD2. Germline values: CDR1 SGHKS, CDR2 YYEKEE (reference sequence). This CDR3 comprises 19 residues. The V and J ends lost 3 bases and 5 bases, in that order; junction bases with no gene match: 16.

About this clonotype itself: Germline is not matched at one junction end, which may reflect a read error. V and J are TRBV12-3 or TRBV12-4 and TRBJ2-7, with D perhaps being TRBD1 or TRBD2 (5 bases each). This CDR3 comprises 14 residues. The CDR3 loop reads CASSIATAAYEQYF. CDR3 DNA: TGTGCTAGCAGTATAGCGACAGCTGCCTACGAGCAGTACTTC.

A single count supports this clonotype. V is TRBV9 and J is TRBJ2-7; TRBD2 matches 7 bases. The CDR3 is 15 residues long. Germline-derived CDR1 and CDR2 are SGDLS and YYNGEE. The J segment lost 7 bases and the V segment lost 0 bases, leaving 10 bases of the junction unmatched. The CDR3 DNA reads TGTGCCAGCAGCGTAGCTGGGAGGGAGCCGGGGGAGCAGTACTTC. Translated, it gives CASSVAGREPGEQYF.

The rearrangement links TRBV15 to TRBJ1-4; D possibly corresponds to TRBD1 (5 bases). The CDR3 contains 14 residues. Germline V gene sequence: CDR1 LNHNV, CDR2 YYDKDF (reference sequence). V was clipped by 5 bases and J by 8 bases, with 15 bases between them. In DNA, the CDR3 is TGTGCCACCAGCGGGGTCTCGGAGGGGGAAAAACTGTTTTTT. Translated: CATSGVSEGEKLFF.

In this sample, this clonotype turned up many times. The CDR3 spells CSARPTRLAGAQETQYF. CDR3 nucleotides: TGCAGTGCTAGACCTACTAGACTAGCGGGAGCCCAAGAGACCCAGTACTTC. The chain employs TRBV20-1 and TRBJ2-5; 12 bases match TRBD2. This CDR3 contains 17 residues. With V trimmed by 2 bases and J by 1 base, 8 bases remained unmatched. The germline CDR1 and CDR2 sequences are DFQATT and SNEGSKA (reference sequence).

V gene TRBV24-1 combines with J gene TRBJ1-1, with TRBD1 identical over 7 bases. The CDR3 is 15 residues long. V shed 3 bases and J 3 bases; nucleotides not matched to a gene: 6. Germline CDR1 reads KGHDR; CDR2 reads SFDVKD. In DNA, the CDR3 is TGTGCCACCAGTGATACGACAGGGCGGGACACTGAAGCTTTCTTT. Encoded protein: CATSDTTGRDTEAFF.

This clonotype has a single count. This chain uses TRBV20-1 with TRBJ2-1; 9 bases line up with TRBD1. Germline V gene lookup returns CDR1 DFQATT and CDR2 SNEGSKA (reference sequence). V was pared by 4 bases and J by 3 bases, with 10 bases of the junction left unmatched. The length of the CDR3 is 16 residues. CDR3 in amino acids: CSANPGQGIVYNEQFF. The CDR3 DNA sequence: TGCAGTGCTAATCCGGGACAGGGTATCGTCTACAATGAGCAGTTCTTC.

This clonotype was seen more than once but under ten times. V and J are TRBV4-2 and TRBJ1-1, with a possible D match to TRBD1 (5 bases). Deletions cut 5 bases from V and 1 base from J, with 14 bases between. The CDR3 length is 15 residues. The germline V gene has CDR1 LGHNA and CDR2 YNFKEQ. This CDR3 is CASSLAGVGNTEAFF. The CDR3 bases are TGTGCCAGCAGCTTGGCGGGGGTCGGGAACACTGAAGCTTTCTTT.

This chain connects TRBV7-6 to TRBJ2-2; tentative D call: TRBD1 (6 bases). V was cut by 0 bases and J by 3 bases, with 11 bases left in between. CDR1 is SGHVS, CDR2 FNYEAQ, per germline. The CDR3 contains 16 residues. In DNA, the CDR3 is TGTGCCAGCAGCTTAGCGAACAGGGTGGACACCGGGGAGCTGTTTTTT. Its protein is CASSLANRVDTGELFF.